Described below is a single T cell receptor (beta chain) sequence and its context. This clone has only a few counts. What this receptor recognizes is not known. No qualities accompany the bases; no much larger clone lies one base away. The cohort was made up of 650 to 700 healthy bone marrow donors. All cohort members were sampled while nominally healthy, although unrecorded immune exposures were likely present. The donor tested CMV seropositive and was one of the 289 seropositive cohort members. Each donor provided a peripheral blood sample, and peripheral blood mononuclear cells were used for TCR beta sequencing. Genomic DNA was extracted from the blood cell samples with the Qiagen DNeasy Blood Extraction Kit. This entry is derived from a study of cytomegalovirus exposure and HLA in healthy donors (dated by TCRdb to about 2017). For the study in its entirety: According to an earlier analysis of a few hundred of the donors, some 180 million T cells yielded 117 million unique TCR beta sequences and approximately 300 Gb of sequence data. About 280 gigabases of sequencing data and around 87 million unique TCR sequences were included in an early release covering about 700 HLA-typed donors. Of the roughly 410 genotyped donors, 81% were placed in the genetic ancestry cluster associated with self-reported Caucasian donors. The aim of the study was to test whether cataloging public T cell receptors could identify signatures of past pathogen exposure. The study profiled the T cell repertoires of under 700 subjects by immunosequencing and related them to cytomegalovirus serostatus. Along with the approximately 620-subject first cohort, a separate validation cohort of about 110 different subjects was used. High-throughput TCR immunosequencing, statistical association of individual TCRs with disease status, and machine learning were combined to predict cytomegalovirus infection status. In a later analysis, previously published TCR beta repertoires from about 670 donors were re-analyzed and high-resolution HLA genotyping was added so that TCR occurrence patterns could be studied. Rather than drawing on any new phenotypic data, the later analysis identified candidate immune exposures from TCR beta sequences and the way those sequences occurred across donors. An earlier analysis of fewer than 700 of the donors applied high-throughput TCR beta sequencing to assess whether each TCR beta V gene segment acted as functional or pseudogenic. Donor age, sex, ethnicity and CMV serostatus were compiled alongside the repertoire data. Genome-wide SNP genotypes for about three fifths of the roughly 670 donors were used in a later genetic analysis, which treated that subset as a discovery cohort. Every repertoire in the discovery cohort had been generated on one and the same sequencing platform. HLA typing included class I and class II loci at four-digit resolution. The number of donors typed differed by locus, with roughly 620-630 for A, B, C, DRB1 and DQB1, 522 for DQA1, 600 to 610 for DPA1, and around 430 for DPB1. Four or five DR-DQ haplotypes were treated as single units for association and clustering because of strong linkage in the cohort. On average, around 240,000 unique TCR beta nucleotide sequences were sequenced per donor among some 420 genotyped donors of the cohort, with roughly 19% of those sequences being non-productive. Paper-wide results and their limitations: The 87-base-pair reads could not distinguish some IMGT-functional V segments, including TRBV6-2 and TRBV6-3, so those segments were excluded. A later analysis found that most CMV-associated TCR beta chains appeared HLA-restricted, with HLA associations seemingly driven largely by CMV exposure. In a later analysis, several top co-occurrence clusters were reported to appear linked to parvovirus B19, influenza, CMV and Epstein-Barr virus. A later analysis associated about 16,000 TCR beta sequences with specific HLA alleles at a false discovery rate of 0.05. V-gene and J-gene trimming of TCR beta chains was associated with a missense DCLRE1C variant in a later genetic analysis, and the association was replicated in an independent cohort. This cohort had only TCR beta chains sequenced, and the lack of alpha or paired-chain data limited which features could be detected. The classifier was reported to diagnose cytomegalovirus status with high specificity and sensitivity in both the original and validation cohorts. The study gave a list of some 150 TCR beta chains associated with cytomegalovirus. Correlated functional status among segregating V segments might be attributable to linkage disequilibrium, but an unknown experimental factor could not be ruled out. In a later genetic analysis, fewer N-insertions in productive TCRs were reported among donors in an Asian-associated ancestry cluster than the approximately 670-donor mean. The only immune exposure information available for the cohort was CMV serostatus. In vitro tests confirmed that a few of the cytomegalovirus-associated TCR beta chains recognize cytomegalovirus antigens. A group of highly shared sequence variants was considered likely to be a technical artifact of the sequencing pipeline. Because counts were too low, roughly 17 rarely observed V segments, including chromosome 9 orphons, were left out of the earlier analysis of a few hundred of the donors. A further reported finding was that TCR beta sequences accurately predicted the HLA-A and HLA-B alleles for most subjects in the first cohort. Because HLA typing was unavailable for some donors at each locus, only the typed subset was used in association tests. A later analysis found that HLA-associated TCR beta chains were more clonally expanded and had lower generation probabilities than equally common non-associated chains. Sequencing depth was assumed to be roughly uniform across donors in the presence/absence analyses, though that assumption may not hold. In a later analysis, TCR association rates were found to vary across HLA loci, with the most associated TCRs seen for DRB1 alleles and the fewest for HLA-C alleles. Broadly in line with IMGT annotations, most TCR beta V segments showed up in productive rearrangements about 87% or about 30% of the time in an earlier analysis of several hundred of the donors. When HLA alleles, especially DR and DQ, strongly co-occurred, TCR associations were difficult to assign to individual alleles. While some public TCRs were present in many individuals, most TCR sequences turned up only very rarely across donors. According to the authors, the approach could potentially be generalized to other disease states and immunological phenotypes.

The method was the immunoSEQ multiplex PCR assay. A mixture of 60 forward primers for TCR Vbeta segments and 13 reverse primers for TCR Jbeta segments was used in the multiplex PCR. The CDR3 region of rearranged TCR beta genes was amplified from genomic DNA with a multiplex PCR assay. The amplified TCR beta libraries were sequenced on the Illumina HiSeq System as 87-base-pair reads. From the authors' description of their analysis: A later analysis counted about 80 million unique TCR beta chains across the 700 or so repertoires, and roughly 9.9 million of these chains were shared by at least two donors. Raw reads were error-corrected and collapsed into unique sequences by a nearest-neighbor algorithm in which closely related sequences were merged to remove PCR and sequencing errors. V, D and J gene segments were assigned by aligning CDR3 sequences to IMGT reference sequences. For a sequence to be retained, a match of at least six nucleotides to both a V gene segment and a J gene segment was required. A rearrangement was called productive if the CDR3 had no stop codons and remained in frame with V and J, and every other rearrangement was called non-productive. Following IMGT convention, CDR3 was defined as the stretch from the second conserved V-encoded cysteine to the conserved J-encoded phenylalanine. Sequences without an unambiguous match to a single V gene segment were excluded from the earlier analysis of several hundred of the donors. In an earlier analysis of several hundred of the donors, V segments were called functional above 56.7% productive rearrangements and were called segregating when the between-donor standard deviation exceeded 5%. A statistical classification framework was built to diagnose cytomegalovirus status from the catalog of TCR beta chain sequences. V and J gene assignment, in a later analysis, came from comparing TCR nucleotide sequences with IMGT/GENE-DB human TR gene sequences. The TCRdist pipeline was used in a later analysis to assign CDR3 sequences and most-parsimonious VDJ recombination scenarios. In a later analysis, every TCR beta chain was defined by the combination of its CDR3 amino acid sequence and its V-gene family, and reads without a unique V-gene family were dropped. To address suspected cross-contamination and a sequencing artifact, a later analysis removed roughly 640 highly shared, low-generation-probability nucleotide sequences. In a later analysis, a clonal expansion index was calculated for each public chain from normalized within-repertoire ranks of inferred template counts. A later analysis computed generation probabilities with a VDJ recombination model fitted to out-of-frame rearrangements, and checked the results against IGoR. In a later analysis, TCR-TCR, TCR-HLA and TCR-CMV co-occurrence was scored with hypergeometric tests, and a repertoire-size bias correction was applied to TCR pairs. In a later analysis, false discovery rates were estimated by permuting HLA or CMV assignments 20 times. In a later analysis, co-occurring TCRs were grouped using DBSCAN, with TCRdist sequence similarity added in when clustering inside HLA-allele-positive subsets. Co-occurrence clustering excluded repertoires with fewer than 30,000 or more than 120,000 public chains, plus five with anomalous nucleotide sharing. Drawn from immuneACCESS, this table holds only the in-frame rearrangements with V and J called that TCRdb kept. Clones are partly lost; checked studies trace under half to an unresolved V gene and leave the rest unexplained. V, J and clone size reflect that table, while D and trimming were determined from the DNA. For this sample there are about 87,000 clones; around 70% appear just once. The ten largest clones represent 20% to 25% of the sample.

V has 2 bases trimmed and J has 4 bases trimmed; junction bases matching no gene number 6. From the cysteine through the phenylalanine, the CDR3 covers 15 amino acids. Solely the CDR3 DNA is kept, with 45 bases framed from the first base. The germline V gene (reference sequence) specifies SGHNT as CDR1 and YYREEE as CDR2. Sequencing used PBMCs. The clonotype comes from a man aged 25 to 40 in good health and CMV-seropositive. The chain is assembled from TRBV5-4 and TRBJ1-5; TRBD1 fits 7 bases in the junction. The nucleotide sequence reads TGTGCCAGCAGCTTAGGAACAGGGGAGAATCAGCCCCAGCATTTT. Its protein is CASSLGTGENQPQHF.